This T cell receptor (beta chain) was observed in a study of a mutant IDH1 vaccine in newly diagnosed glioma. Only in-frame clones appear in the TCRdb table, and some are missing; sequencing was by immunoSEQ multiplex PCR. This table holds 35,000 to 45,000 clones, around 75% found once. Concerning this clone: Its specificity is not known.

Time point meaning: week 47, end of study. Vaccinated patients received 300 ug of mutant IDH1 20-mer peptide per dose, with topical imiquimod. The length of the CDR3 is 12 residues. The V end was cut by 2 bases, the J end by 1 base, with 3 bases between. The germline CDR1 and CDR2 sequences are SGHNT and YYREEE (reference sequence). The gene calls are TRBV5-4 and TRBJ1-1; D not resolved. The receptor comes from a man in his forties with glioma. Specimen: PBMCs, collected from a glioma patient whose treatment included an IDH1 peptide vaccine. In DNA, the CDR3 is TGTGCCAGCAGCTTTGAGAACACTGAAGCTTTCTTT. Translation gives CASSFENTEAFF.